The source of this TCR beta chain is a study of naive and memory T cell subsets. Study outcomes and limitations: In naive cells, over 90% of TCR sequences were seen only once. RNA-based TCR counts may shift with T cell activation and differentiation. In CD4 and CD8 cells, diversity dropped from naive through EMRA.

Both TRBC1 and TRBC2 were covered by a beta constant-region primer of two equimolar oligonucleotides. TCRdb redid the calling of the UMI-ligation and nested PCR reads with MiXCR, one entry per CDR3 protein. Among thousands of distinct CDR3 sequences listed, about 7% were seen once. With V trimmed by 6 bases and J by 0 bases, 25 bases remained unmatched. The germline CDR1 and CDR2 sequences are MDHEN and SYDVKM. The CDR3 extends over 21 amino acids. Cells stained for CD3, CD4, CD8, CD45RA, CD27 and viability were sorted into four CD45RA/CD27 subsets. Of note for this clonotype: The antigen remains unidentified.

The material sequenced was CD4+ TEMRA cells from blood. As for subset: effector memory re-expressing CD45RA, CD45RA+ CD27-. The V call is TRBV28, the J call TRBJ2-7; the match to TRBD2 covers 8 bases. This TCR came from a human donor in good health. The CDR3 region has the DNA TGTGCCAGCAGGCTGTGGGGAGCGGGAGTCTCCTACAAGCGAGTCTCCTACGAGCAGTACTTC. Protein sequence: CASRLWGAGVSYKRVSYEQYF.